These T cell receptor beta chains were read from a single sample in a study of shared T cell receptors in the human thymus. Assay: immunoSEQ multiplex PCR; the TCRdb copy retains only in-frame clones and omits some. The table lists hundreds of thousands of clones, approximately 78% of them singletons, with 0.013% in the top ten. In addition, the sample was reused for a study of human thymus T cells.

Sequencing input: thymocytes. The receptors here all came from a boy younger than two with a congenital heart defect. CDR3s include the opening cysteine and the closing phenylalanine or tryptophan. D genes are given only for firm matches. The size of a clone is reported for some rows only, either as once, few or many, or as a class for expanded clones.

j_gene: TRBJ2-7
abundance: -
d_gene: TRBD1
v_gene: TRBV30
CDR3nt: TGTGCCTGGTCAAAACAGGGGGAAGCTTCCCCCTTGGGGGAGCAGTACTTC
CDR3aa: CAWSKQGEASPLGEQYF

j_gene: TRBJ2-6
abundance: -
d_gene: -
v_gene: TRBV9
CDR3nt: TGTGCCAGCAGCGTAGGACCTGCGGTCTCTGGGGCCAACGTCCTGACTTTC
CDR3aa: CASSVGPAVSGANVLTF

j_gene: TRBJ2-1
abundance: -
d_gene: TRBD2
v_gene: TRBV7-2
CDR3nt: TGTGCCAGCAGCTTAGGGGGGACTAGCGGGTACAATGAGCAGTTCTTC
CDR3aa: CASSLGGTSGYNEQFF

j_gene: TRBJ2-1
abundance: -
d_gene: TRBD2
v_gene: TRBV11-2
CDR3nt: TGTGCCAGCAGCGCCGGGACTAGCGCCTACAATGAGCAGTTCTTC
CDR3aa: CASSAGTSAYNEQFF

j_gene: TRBJ2-1
abundance: -
d_gene: TRBD2
v_gene: TRBV7-9
CDR3nt: TGTGCCAGCAGCGCTCACACTAGCGGGAGGAACAATGAGCAGTTCTTC
CDR3aa: CASSAHTSGRNNEQFF

j_gene: TRBJ1-5
abundance: -
d_gene: -
v_gene: TRBV27
CDR3nt: TGTGCCAGCAGTTTATTGGGCGGGCAGCCCCAGCATTTT
CDR3aa: CASSLLGGQPQHF

j_gene: TRBJ2-7
abundance: -
d_gene: TRBD2
v_gene: TRBV27
CDR3nt: TGTGCCAGCAGTGCTGTAGCGGGAGGCGACGAGCAGTACTTC
CDR3aa: CASSAVAGGDEQYF

j_gene: TRBJ1-2
abundance: few
d_gene: TRBD1
v_gene: TRBV29-1
CDR3nt: TGCAGCGTTACCCGGGACAGGGAAGGATACACCTTC
CDR3aa: CSVTRDREGYTF

j_gene: TRBJ1-2
abundance: -
d_gene: TRBD1
v_gene: TRBV15
CDR3nt: TGTGCCACCAGCAGATCGGGTGACAGGGATTCGAACACCTTC
CDR3aa: CATSRSGDRDSNTF

j_gene: TRBJ2-3
abundance: once
d_gene: -
v_gene: TRBV29-1
CDR3nt: TGCAGCGTTGCGACTGTGGGGGCAGGGGCCACAGATACGCAGTATTTT
CDR3aa: CSVATVGAGATDTQYF